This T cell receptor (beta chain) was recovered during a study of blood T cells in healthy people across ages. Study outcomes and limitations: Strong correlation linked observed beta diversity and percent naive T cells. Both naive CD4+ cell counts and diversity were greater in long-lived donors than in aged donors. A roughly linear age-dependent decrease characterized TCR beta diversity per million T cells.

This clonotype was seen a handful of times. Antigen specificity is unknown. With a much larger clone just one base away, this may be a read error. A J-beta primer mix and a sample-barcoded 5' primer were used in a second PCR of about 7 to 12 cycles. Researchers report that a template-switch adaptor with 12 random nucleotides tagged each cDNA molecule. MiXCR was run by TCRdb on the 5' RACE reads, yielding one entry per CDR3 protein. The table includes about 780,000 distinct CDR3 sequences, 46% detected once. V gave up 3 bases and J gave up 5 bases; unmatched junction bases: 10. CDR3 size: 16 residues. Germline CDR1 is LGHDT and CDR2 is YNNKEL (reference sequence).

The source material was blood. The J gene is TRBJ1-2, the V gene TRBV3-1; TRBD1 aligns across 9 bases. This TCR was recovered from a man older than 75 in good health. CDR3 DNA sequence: TGTGCCAGCAGCCACGGGCCCGGGACAGGGCCTTATGGCTACACCTTC. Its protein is CASSHGPGTGPYGYTF. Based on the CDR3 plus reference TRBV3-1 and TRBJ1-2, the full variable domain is DTAVSQTPKYLVTQMGNDKSIKCEQNLGHDTMYWYKQDSKKFLKIMFSYNNKELIINETVPNRFSPKSPDKAHLNLHINSLELGDSAVYFCASSHGPGTGPYGYTFGSGTRLTVV.